What follows is one TCR beta chain and its context. Its antigen remains unknown. The assay was immunoSEQ multiplex PCR, and TCRdb's table has in-frame clones only and misses some. The data hold around 240,000 clones, with nearly 90% observed a single time. Losses at the gene ends were 3 bases for V and 8 bases for J; bases not matched to a gene: 15. Germline V CDR1 and CDR2: MGHDK, SYGVNS. CDR3 length equals 17 residues. This entry belongs to a study of cytomegalovirus exposure and HLA in healthy donors. Regarding the study as a whole: Cytomegalovirus-associated TCR beta chains were listed, numbering roughly 150. First-cohort TCR clusters were later found to tend to co-occur in the approximately 110 validation repertoires.

Sample: PBMCs. V is TRBV25-1 and J is TRBJ1-4, with TRBD1 matching over 7 bases. The clonotype comes from a woman under 30 in good health and CMV-seronegative. Here the CDR3 DNA reads TGTGCCAGCAGTGACCATCAACGGACAGGCGCGGGGGAAAAACTGTTTTTT. This translates into CASSDHQRTGAGEKLFF.